This passage covers 18 T cell receptor beta chains from one sample sequenced in a study of T cells after posttransplantation cyclophosphamide. Sequencing was performed with immunoSEQ multiplex PCR; in TCRdb, only in-frame clones are kept and a portion is missing. The table lists around 44,000 clones, with no singletons. Sequencing used PBMCs. The receptors shown here come from a man aged 35-49 years in good health, CMV-negative, and a related stem cell transplant donor.

This clone was observed many times. This rearrangement joins TRBV29-1 to TRBJ1-2; D remains ambiguous. The CDR3 consists of 11 residues. Trimming shortened V by 5 bases and J by 6 bases, and 10 bases separated the two germline ends. Germline V gene sequence: CDR1 SQVTM, CDR2 ANQGSEA. CDR3 protein: CSVNRADGYTF. The CDR3 coding sequence is TGCAGCGTTAATAGAGCTGATGGCTACACCTTC.

This clone was observed many times. The chain is built from TRBV2 and TRBJ2-1; 7 bases fit TRBD2. This CDR3 has 15 amino acids. Trimming cost V 6 bases and J 10 bases; bases outside gene matches: 15. Per the germline V gene, CDR1 is SNHLY and CDR2 is FYNNEI. The CDR3 region is CASRASGTTEWEQFF. As DNA, the CDR3 is TGTGCCAGCAGGGCGTCCGGGACTACAGAATGGGAGCAGTTCTTC.

Ten or more counts support this clone. The chain joins TRBV11-2 to TRBJ2-3; D is unclear. CDR3 length equals 12 residues. Trimming left V 3 bases short and J 5 bases short, with 6 bases between. Per the germline V gene, CDR1 is SGHAT and CDR2 is FQNNGV. CDR3 sequence reads: CASSFRGDTQYF. The DNA for the CDR3 is TGTGCCAGCAGCTTCCGAGGAGATACGCAGTATTTT.

In its sample, this clone was seen many times. The V call is TRBV19, the J call TRBJ2-1; tentatively, D is TRBD1 (6 bases). Germline loops: CDR1 LNHDA, CDR2 SQIVND (reference sequence). The CDR3 has 14 residues. Trimming removed 11 bases from V and 5 bases from J, with 19 bases in between. The CDR3 nucleotides are TGTGCCGGAGAACAGGGCCCTGGGAACAATGAGCAGTTCTTC. This gives the protein CAGEQGPGNNEQFF. Drawing the rest from reference TRBV19 and TRBJ2-1, the complete variable domain is DGGITQSPKYLFRKEGQNVTLSCEQNLNHDAMYWYRQDPGQGLRLIYYSQIVNDFQKGDIAEGYSVSREKKESFPLTVTSAQKNPTAFYLCAGEQGPGNNEQFFGPGTRLTVL.

In this sample, this clone turned up many times. Here the CDR3 reads CASSRYASSTDTQYF. CDR3 in DNA: TGTGCCAGCAGCCGCTATGCCTCTAGCACAGATACGCAGTATTTT. The chain employs TRBV9 and TRBJ2-3, with D uncertain. Trimming removed 4 bases at V and 0 bases at J, with 12 bases between. The CDR3 is made up of 15 amino acids. Per germline, CDR1 SGDLS and CDR2 YYNGEE.

This clone was found many times. The chain has TRBV10-3 and TRBJ2-4; 9 bases fit TRBD1. V shed 10 bases and J 1 base; nucleotides not matched to a gene: 11. CDR1 is ENHRY and CDR2 is SYGVKD in the germline V gene. The length of the CDR3 is 16 residues. Here the CDR3 reads CATGDREIVAKNIQYF. For the CDR3, the DNA is TGTGCCACCGGGGACAGGGAGATCGTGGCCAAAAACATTCAGTACTTC.

This clone was detected ten times or more. The V gene is TRBV2, the J gene TRBJ1-1; D is possibly TRBD1 (6 bases). CDR1 is SNHLY and CDR2 is FYNNEI in the germline V gene. The CDR3 extends over 14 amino acids. V was trimmed by 5 bases and J by 5 bases, leaving 15 bases between them. DNA of the CDR3: TGTGCCAGCAGTCCACCCGGGGGGCTAACTGAAGCTTTCTTT. Residues: CASSPPGGLTEAFF.

This clone was counted ten times or more. This chain joins TRBV7-3 and TRBJ2-2; D not certain. CDR3 size: 12 residues. V was pared by 5 bases and J by 5 bases, with 6 bases between. Germline values: CDR1 SGHTA, CDR2 FQGTGA. CDR3 sequence (DNA): TGTGCCAGCAGCGTCATTACCGGGGAGCTGTTTTTT. Amino acid sequence: CASSVITGELFF.

This clone occurred many times. The chain is built from TRBV2 and TRBJ2-2; a weak D match, TRBD1 (6 bases). Germline values: CDR1 SNHLY, CDR2 FYNNEI. The ends were cut back, 5 bases at V and 7 bases at J, with 17 bases in the middle. This CDR3 has 15 amino acids. Written as DNA, the CDR3 is TGTGCCAGCAGTAAAACAGGGATGGGTAACGGGGAGCTGTTTTTT. This codes for CASSKTGMGNGELFF.

This clone was seen many times. This chain uses TRBV11-2 with TRBJ1-4, with 10 nucleotides matching TRBD1. J lost 4 bases, V lost 5 bases, and 1 base had no gene match. Germline V gene sequence: CDR1 SGHAT, CDR2 FQNNGV. This CDR3 region has 14 residues. This CDR3 is CASSRDRGNEKLFF. DNA of the CDR3: TGTGCCAGCAGCCGGGACAGGGGTAATGAAAAACTGTTTTTT.

This clone was counted many times. V gene TRBV10-3 combines with J gene TRBJ2-1; the match to TRBD2 covers 8 bases. The CDR3 loop spans 15 amino acids. V was pared by 4 bases and J by 3 bases, with 5 bases of the junction left unmatched. Germline CDR1 reads ENHRY; CDR2 reads SYGVKD. The CDR3 DNA follows: TGTGCCATCAGTGGCGGTAGCGGGGACTACAATGAGCAGTTCTTC. Translated: CAISGGSGDYNEQFF.

In its sample, this clone was seen many times. The chain carries TRBV7-9 and TRBJ1-4; 7 nucleotides line up with TRBD1. V lost 2 bases, J lost 8 bases, and 5 bases stayed unmatched. The CDR3 has 14 residues. In germline, CDR1 is SEHNR, CDR2 FQNEAQ (reference sequence). CDR3 DNA sequence: TGTGCCAGCAGCTTATCGACAGGGAGGGAAAAACTGTTTTTT. Amino acid sequence: CASSLSTGREKLFF.

This clone was counted many times. This chain joins TRBV18 and TRBJ2-7, with D possibly being TRBD1 (5 bases). The CDR3 is 16 residues long. V dropped 3 bases and J dropped 0 bases, with 15 bases sitting between them. Germline-derived CDR1 and CDR2 are KGHSH and LQKENI. CDR3 coding DNA: TGTGCCAGCTCACCGTCAGCAGGGTCCAGCTCCTACGAGCAGTACGTC. Its translation: CASSPSAGSSSYEQYV.

The table lists this clone with many counts. The chain combines TRBV7-9 with TRBJ2-5, with 10 bases identical to TRBD1. The CDR3 is 17 amino acids. J lost 5 bases, V lost 3 bases, and 12 bases had no gene match. CDR1 and CDR2 (germline): SEHNR, FQNEAQ (reference sequence). CDR3 nucleotides: TGTGCCAGCAGCTTGGGACAGGGGTATTTTGTAGGGGAGACCCAGTACTTC. Translation: CASSLGQGYFVGETQYF.

The chain carries TRBV7-8 and TRBJ2-7; 9 bases are shared with TRBD2. This CDR3 has 15 amino acids. The germline gives CDR1 SGHVS, CDR2 FQNEAQ. The ends lost 5 bases at V and 2 bases at J; junction bases unmatched: 7. Here the CDR3 reads CASSPLAGVTYEQYF. Here the CDR3 DNA reads TGTGCCAGCAGCCCCTTAGCGGGGGTAACCTACGAGCAGTACTTC.

Ten or more counts support this clone. The rearrangement uses TRBV5-1 and TRBJ1-1; unclear D gene. V lost 2 bases, J lost 5 bases, and 7 bases lay in between. CDR1 is SGHRS, CDR2 YFSETQ, per germline. There are 12 residues in the CDR3. CDR3 protein: CASSLSNTEAFF. The CDR3 nucleotides are TGCGCCAGCAGCTTATCAAATACTGAAGCTTTCTTT. Using reference TRBV5-1 and TRBJ1-1 for the parts outside the CDR3, the full variable domain is KAGVTQTPRYLIKTRGQQVTLSCSPISGHRSVSWYQQTPGQGLQFLFEYFSETQRNKGNFPGRFSGRQFSNSRSEMNVSTLELGDSALYLCASSLSNTEAFFGQGTRLTVV.

V and J are TRBV5-5 and TRBJ1-2, with D uncertain. V lost 4 bases and J 6 bases, leaving 16 bases between the germline ends. The CDR3 totals 14 residues. In germline, CDR1 is SGHKS, CDR2 YYEKEE (reference sequence). CDR3 amino acids: CASSLGTTIDGYTF. The CDR3 region has the DNA TGTGCCAGCAGCCTGGGCACAACCATCGATGGCTACACCTTC.

This clone was seen repeatedly, ten times or more. The gene calls are TRBV10-3 and TRBJ2-7, with TRBD2 matching 9 bases. CDR3 length equals 15 residues. Looked up from germline, CDR1 is ENHRY and CDR2 is SYGVKD. V was clipped by 3 bases and J by 9 bases; unmatched bases: 12. CDR3 in amino acids: CAISDPGAGGMGQYV. As DNA, the CDR3 is TGTGCCATCAGTGACCCGGGGGCGGGAGGGATGGGGCAGTACGTC.